The present TCR beta chain was sequenced within a study of blood T cell repertoires in COVID-19. On the study more broadly: Samples taken during acute and convalescent COVID-19 were collected in the United States, Italy and Spain.

The CDR3 consists of 18 residues. V was clipped by 7 bases and J by 2 bases; unmatched bases: 12. Per germline, CDR1 MRHNA and CDR2 SNTAGT. Original processing notes: Amplifying reference gene primers gave estimates of nucleated cell counts. TCRdb's table, derived via immunoSEQ multiplex PCR, lists solely in-frame clones and lacks some. The DNA was the basis for D and trimming; V, J and clone size are from that table. The table shows approximately 670,000 clones, with more than 80% occurring only once. Input material: peripheral blood. This receptor was identified in a woman aged 18-29 years with acute or convalescent COVID-19. This chain joins TRBV6-4 and TRBJ2-7; TRBD2 agrees at 15 bases. The CDR3 DNA reads TGTGCCAGCAAGCGGTGGACTAGCGGGGGGGAATCACCCTACGAGCAGTACTTC. Protein: CASKRWTSGGESPYEQYF.